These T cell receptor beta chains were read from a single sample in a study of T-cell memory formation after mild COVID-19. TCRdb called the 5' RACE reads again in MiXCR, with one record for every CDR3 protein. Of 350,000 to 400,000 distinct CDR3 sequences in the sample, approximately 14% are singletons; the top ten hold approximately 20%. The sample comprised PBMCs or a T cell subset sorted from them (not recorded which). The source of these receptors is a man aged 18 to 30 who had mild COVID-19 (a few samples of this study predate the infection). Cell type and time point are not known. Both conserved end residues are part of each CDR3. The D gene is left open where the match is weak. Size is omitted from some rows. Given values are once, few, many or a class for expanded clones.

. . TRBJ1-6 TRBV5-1 TGCGCCAGCAGCTTGGATGACAGCACCAGTTCACCCCTCCACTTT CASSLDDSTSSPLHF
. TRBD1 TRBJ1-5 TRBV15 TGTGCCACCAGCCGGGACAGGGCCCTATATAGCAATCAGCCCCAGCATTTT CATSRDRALYSNQPQHF
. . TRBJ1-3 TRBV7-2 TGTGCCAGCAGCTTAGCGCCCCGGCAGGGCTCTGGAAACACCATATATTTT CASSLAPRQGSGNTIYF
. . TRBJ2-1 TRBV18 TGTGCCAGCTCACCCTCACAGCGCTCCTACAATGAGCAGTTCTTC CASSPSQRSYNEQFF
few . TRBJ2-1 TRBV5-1 TGCGCCAGCAGCTTCCCCTGGTCCCCCTACAATGAGCAGTTCTTC CASSFPWSPYNEQFF
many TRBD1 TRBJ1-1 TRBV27 TGTGCCAGCCGGGGGACAGGGAAGACTGAAGCTTTCTTT CASRGTGKTEAFF
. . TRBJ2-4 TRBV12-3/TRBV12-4 TGTGCCAGCAGTTTAGTTGTGACTAGTTCAGACCTAGCCAAAAACATTCAGTACTTC CASSLVVTSSDLAKNIQYF
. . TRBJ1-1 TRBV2 TGTGCCAGCAGTGTCGGTCTGGAGACCGCGGGTGAAGCTTTCTTT CASSVGLETAGEAFF
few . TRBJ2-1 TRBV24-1 TGTGCCACCAGTGACGGTCTGGTCTCCTACAATGAGCAGTTCTTC CATSDGLVSYNEQFF
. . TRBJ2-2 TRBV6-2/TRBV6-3 TGTGCCAGCAGACCCAACACCGGGGAGCTGTTTTTT CASRPNTGELFF
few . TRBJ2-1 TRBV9 TGTGCCAGCGCGGGGGCTGGACGGGAGCAGTTCTTC CASAGAGREQFF
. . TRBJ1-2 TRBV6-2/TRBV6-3 TGTGCCAGCAGTTATTCCTCGGAGATCGGCGGCTACACCTTC CASSYSSEIGGYTF
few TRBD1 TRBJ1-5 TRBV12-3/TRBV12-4 TGTGCCAGCAGTTACAGGGGCCTCAATCAGCCCCAGCATTTT CASSYRGLNQPQHF
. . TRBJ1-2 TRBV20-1 TGCAGTGCTAGATTCGGAGGGGTGGATGGCTACACCTTC CSARFGGVDGYTF
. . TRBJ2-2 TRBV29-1 TGCAGCGTTTCTCGGTATCGGGACAACCTATACACCGGGGAGCTGTTTTTT CSVSRYRDNLYTGELFF
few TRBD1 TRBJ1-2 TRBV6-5 TGTGCCAGCAGTTACCGACAGGGGCCCCTCTATGGCTACACCTTC CASSYRQGPLYGYTF
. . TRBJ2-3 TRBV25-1 TGTGCCAGCAAGGGGGTTTGGAGCACAGATACGCAGTATTTT CASKGVWSTDTQYF
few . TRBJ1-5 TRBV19 TGTGCCAGCAGACAGGCTCGGGTGGAGCATTTT CASRQARVEHF
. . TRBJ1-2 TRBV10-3 TGTGCCATCAGTGAACAGCAGGGCTTAGGGATTTATGGCTACACCTTC CAISEQQGLGIYGYTF
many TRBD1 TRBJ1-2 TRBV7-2 TGTGCCAGCAGCTTACTTCAGGGGGCGAACTATGGCTACACCTTC CASSLLQGANYGYTF
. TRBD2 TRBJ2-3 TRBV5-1 TGCGCCAGCAGCCCATTAGCGGGGGGTGGCGCAGATACGCAGTATTTT CASSPLAGGGADTQYF
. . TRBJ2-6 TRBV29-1 TGCAGCGTTGGGGGCGGGACGGGCAGCTCTGGGGCCAACGTCCTGACTTTC CSVGGGTGSSGANVLTF
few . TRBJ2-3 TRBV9 TGTGCCAGCAGCTCTATCCGGGACTGGAAAACAGATACGCAGTATTTT CASSSIRDWKTDTQYF
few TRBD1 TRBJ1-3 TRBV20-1 TGCAGTGCTCTTAAGAGACCGGGACAGGGATCATGGGGCTCTGGAAACACCATATATTTT CSALKRPGQGSWGSGNTIYF
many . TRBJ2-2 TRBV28 TGTGCCAGCAGTTTCAACCGGGGGAGAAGCGGGGAGCTGTTTTTT CASSFNRGRSGELFF
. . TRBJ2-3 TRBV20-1 TGCAGTGCTAGCAAACTTGGGGAGGCAGATACGCAGTATTTT CSASKLGEADTQYF
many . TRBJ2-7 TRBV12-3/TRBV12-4 TGTGCCAGCACAGGCAGAAGGGGCGCCTACGAGCAGTACTTC CASTGRRGAYEQYF
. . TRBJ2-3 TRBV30 TGTGCCTTTAGGGACCATAATACGCAGTATTTT CAFRDHNTQYF
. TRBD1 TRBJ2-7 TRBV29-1 TGCAGCGTTGAAAAGGGACAGAGCTCCTACGAGCAGTACTTC CSVEKGQSSYEQYF
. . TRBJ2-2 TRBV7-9 TGTGCCAGCAGCCGAGGCGGTAGCCTCACCGGGGAGCTGTTTTTT CASSRGGSLTGELFF
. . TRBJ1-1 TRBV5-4 TGTGCCAGCAGCCACAAGATGAACACTGAAGCTTTCTTT CASSHKMNTEAFF
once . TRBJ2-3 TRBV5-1 TGCGCCAGCCGGGCGGAGGGGGGGCCCAGAAGCGCAGATACGCAGTATTTT CASRAEGGPRSADTQYF
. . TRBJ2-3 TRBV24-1 TGTGCCACCGCCCGGGAATTTAGCACAGATACGCAGTATTTT CATAREFSTDTQYF
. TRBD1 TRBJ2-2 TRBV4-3 TGCGCCAGCAGCCAAGATACAGGGGATACCGGGGAGCTGTTTTTT CASSQDTGDTGELFF
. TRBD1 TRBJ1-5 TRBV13 TGTGCCAGCAGCGACAGGGCTCTTAGCAATCAGCCCCAGCATTTT CASSDRALSNQPQHF
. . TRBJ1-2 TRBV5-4 TGTGCCAGCAGCCCGGTCAGATCTCGCGGGACCGGGTATGGCTACACCTTC CASSPVRSRGTGYGYTF
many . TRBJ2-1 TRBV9 TGTGCCAGTTCTAAGGGAGGAAACAATGAGCAGTTCTTC CASSKGGNNEQFF
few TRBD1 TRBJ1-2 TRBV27 TGTGCCAGCAGTTTAAAGATGGGGGCAGGGGGCAACGGCTATGGCTACACCTTC CASSLKMGAGGNGYGYTF
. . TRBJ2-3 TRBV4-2 TGTGCCAGCAGCCAAGATGGTACTAGGGGATACACAGATACGCAGTATTTT CASSQDGTRGYTDTQYF
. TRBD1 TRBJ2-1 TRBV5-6 TGTGCCAGCAGCCGGGACAGGGGATCATCCTACAATGAGCAGTTCTTC CASSRDRGSSYNEQFF
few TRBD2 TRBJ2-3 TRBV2 TGTGCCAGCAGTGGTCCTAGCGGGGGGCCGGATACGCAGTATTTT CASSGPSGGPDTQYF
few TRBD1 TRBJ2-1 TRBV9 TGTGCCAGCAGCGTAGCAGGACAGGGGGCTTACAATGAGCAGTTCTTC CASSVAGQGAYNEQFF
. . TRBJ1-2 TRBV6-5 TGTGCCAGCAGTTGGACTGTTGGTGAGGCTAACTATGGCTACACCTTC CASSWTVGEANYGYTF
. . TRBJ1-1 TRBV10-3 TGTGCCATCAGAATCCCTGGGGAGGGAGAAGCTTTCTTT CAIRIPGEGEAFF
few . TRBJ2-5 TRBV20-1 TGCAGTGCGCAATACCCGGAAGAGACCCAGTACTTC CSAQYPEETQYF
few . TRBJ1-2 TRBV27 TGTGCCAGCATCCATCCCCCGGCAGGCTATGGCTACACCTTC CASIHPPAGYGYTF
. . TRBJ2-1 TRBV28 TGTGCCAGCGGAGTGGGTGAGCAGTTCTTC CASGVGEQFF
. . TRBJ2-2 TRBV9 TGTGCCAGCAGCGTAGGCATTGGGACTCACACCGGGGAGCTGTTTTTT CASSVGIGTHTGELFF
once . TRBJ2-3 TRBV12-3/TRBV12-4 TGTGCCAGCAGTCCTTGGAGGGGCGCAGATACGCAGTATTTT CASSPWRGADTQYF